The clone carrying this TCR beta chain was counted a single time. Methods used by the authors: Nucleated cell number was recorded as an estimate derived from reference gene primer amplification. TCRdb keeps only in-frame clones here, not all; method: immunoSEQ multiplex PCR. The V and J calls and clone size come from that table; D and trimming were worked out from the DNA. The sample includes under 300,000 clones, around 87% seen only once; the top ten take about 7.1%. Trimming took 2 bases from V and 3 from J; bases not matched to a gene: 6. CDR3 length: 15 amino acids. In germline, CDR1 is SGHVS, CDR2 FNYEAQ. This record belongs to a study of blood T cell repertoires in COVID-19. The overall study: Some COVID-19 samples were acute and others convalescent; all came from the United States, Italy and Spain. From T cells, B-cell-depleted T cells, or PBMCs came the material, which was cDNA or gDNA.

The rearrangement links TRBV7-6 to TRBJ1-1, with 7 bases fitting TRBD1. Sequencing was done on a sample of peripheral blood. The clonotype was recovered from a woman in her 70s with active or convalescent COVID-19. CDR3 region: CASSLTNRGYTEAFF. The CDR3 DNA is TGTGCCAGCAGCTTAACTAACAGGGGTTACACTGAAGCTTTCTTT.